Presented here are 25 T cell receptor beta chains from one specimen sequenced in a study of blood T cell repertoires in COVID-19. Here immunoSEQ multiplex PCR was the method, and the copy in TCRdb shows in-frame clones only, minus some. The sample consists of roughly 78,000 clones, approximately 86% of them appearing once. The sample was peripheral blood. The receptors come from a woman in her fifties or sixties with acute or convalescent COVID-19.

This chain joins TRBV5-1 and TRBJ2-3; 10 bases are a match to TRBD2. J was trimmed by 6 bases and V by 2 bases; bases with no gene match: 3. Germline V lookup: CDR1 SGHRS, CDR2 YFSETQ. There are 14 residues in the CDR3. The CDR3 loop is CASSFGTSDDTQYF. CDR3 bases: TGCGCCAGCAGCTTCGGGACTAGCGACGATACGCAGTATTTT.

V is TRBV7-8 and J is TRBJ2-7; 11 nucleotides line up with TRBD1. Germline trimming cut 1 base from V and 2 bases from J; bases unmatched to any gene: 1. The CDR3 loop spans 15 amino acids. Germline-derived CDR1 and CDR2 are SGHVS and FQNEAQ. CDR3 loop: CASSLGTGGAYEQYF. The CDR3 DNA reads TGTGCCAGCAGCTTAGGGACAGGGGGCGCCTACGAGCAGTACTTC.

This clone has just a few counts. The V call is TRBV5-6, the J call TRBJ1-2; D might be TRBD1 (6 bases). Germline V gene sequence: CDR1 SGHDT, CDR2 YYEEEE. The CDR3 has 15 residues. V lost 1 base and J lost 7, with 17 bases in between. The CDR3 DNA is TGTGCCAGCAGCTTGAGGCCGACAGGTAGTGGTGGCTACACCTTC. Translation: CASSLRPTGSGGYTF.

This clone was found once. This chain joins TRBV5-4 and TRBJ1-1; D is unclear. The germline V gene has CDR1 SGHNT and CDR2 YYREEE (reference sequence). V lost 3 bases and J 6 bases, leaving 9 bases between the germline ends. The CDR3 loop spans 12 amino acids. CDR3 region: CASSYYTAEAFF. CDR3 nucleotides: TGTGCCAGCAGCTACTACACCGCTGAAGCTTTCTTT. The entire variable domain, with the rest obtained from reference TRBV5-4 and TRBJ1-1, is as follows: ETGVTQSPTHLIKTRGQQVTLRCSSQSGHNTVSWYQQALGQGPQFIFQYYREEENGRGNFPPRFSGLQFPNYSSELNVNALELDDSALYLCASSYYTAEAFFGQGTRLTVV.

The rearrangement uses TRBV7-9 and TRBJ2-7; TRBD1 matches at 10 bases. V lost 5 bases, J lost 5 bases, and 6 bases stayed unmatched. The CDR3 has 14 residues. CDR1 is SEHNR and CDR2 is FQNEAQ in the germline V gene (reference sequence). CDR3 sequence reads: CASSLGQGLHEQYF. The CDR3, as DNA: TGTGCCAGCAGCCTGGGACAGGGGCTCCACGAGCAGTACTTC. Drawing the rest from reference TRBV7-9 and TRBJ2-7, the complete variable domain is DTGVSQNPRHKITKRGQNVTFRCDPISEHNRLYWYRQTLGQGPEFLTYFQNEAQLEKSRLLSDRFSAERPKGSFSTLEIQRTEQGDSAMYLCASSLGQGLHEQYFGPGTRLTVT.

V and J are TRBV5-4 and TRBJ2-1; 8 bases map to TRBD2. J lost 4 bases, V lost 4 bases, and 10 bases had no gene match. The CDR3 spans 16 residues. Germline CDR1 and CDR2: SGHNT and YYREEE (reference sequence). CDR3 nucleotides: TGTGCCAGCAGCATTCCCAGCGGGAGAGCTTACAATGAGCAGTTCTTC. This translates into CASSIPSGRAYNEQFF.

This chain links TRBV29-1 with TRBJ2-3; D not resolved. The CDR3 runs to 10 residues. Trimming removed 7 bases at V and 1 base at J, with 3 bases between. CDR1 is SQVTM, CDR2 ANQGSEA, per germline. The CDR3 bases are TGCAGCGCCTGCACAGATACGCAGTATTTT. As protein: CSACTDTQYF.

In this sample, this clone turned up once. The V gene is TRBV4-3, the J gene TRBJ2-7; D might be TRBD1 (5 bases). Germline V CDR1 and CDR2: LGHNA, YSLEER. Trimming stripped 0 bases from V and 2 bases from J, with 11 bases between. The CDR3 is 15 residues long. The CDR3 here is CASSQETVETYEQYF. DNA for the CDR3: TGCGCCAGCAGCCAAGAGACAGTTGAAACCTACGAGCAGTACTTC.

V and J are TRBV19 and TRBJ1-6; maybe TRBD1 (5 bases). The ends were cut back, 3 bases at V and 8 bases at J, with 8 bases in the middle. The CDR3 covers 13 residues. From germline, CDR1 is LNHDA and CDR2 SQIVND (reference sequence). CDR3 DNA sequence: TGTGCCAGTAGTATTCGGGGGGATTCACCCCTCCACTTT. This translates into CASSIRGDSPLHF. The full variable domain, completed using reference TRBV19 and TRBJ1-6, is DGGITQSPKYLFRKEGQNVTLSCEQNLNHDAMYWYRQDPGQGLRLIYYSQIVNDFQKGDIAEGYSVSREKKESFPLTVTSAQKNPTAFYLCASSIRGDSPLHFGNGTRLTVT.

V gene TRBV7-8 combines with J gene TRBJ2-7; TRBD2 is a possible D gene (5 bases). This CDR3 spans 12 amino acids. Trimming removed 3 bases at V and 5 bases at J, with 8 bases between. Looked up from germline, CDR1 is SGHVS and CDR2 is FQNEAQ. CDR3 amino acids: CASSFTEDEQYF. In nucleotides, the CDR3 is TGTGCCAGCAGCTTCACGGAGGACGAGCAGTACTTC.

The chain joins TRBV6-2 or TRBV6-3 to TRBJ2-1; D possibly corresponds to TRBD2 (5 bases). CDR1 and CDR2 (germline): MNHEY, SVGEGT. Trimming stripped 0 bases from V and 2 bases from J, with 5 bases between. This CDR3 spans 14 amino acids. CDR3 bases: TGTGCCAGCAGTTACTCCGGGACCTACAATGAGCAGTTCTTC. This gives the protein CASSYSGTYNEQFF.

The rearrangement uses TRBV6-4 and TRBJ2-1; 10 bases are shared with TRBD2. V lost 4 bases, J lost 10 bases, and 10 bases stayed unmatched. The germline V gene has CDR1 MRHNA and CDR2 SNTAGT. The CDR3 is 15 amino acids. For the CDR3, the DNA is TGTGCCAGCAGTGTACTAGCGGGAAGTGCTCGCGAGCAGTTCTTC. This sequence encodes CASSVLAGSAREQFF.

In this sample, this clone turned up once. The rearrangement uses TRBV7-5 and TRBJ1-1; TRBD1 is taken as the D call from the table, unchecked against the DNA. TRBV7-5 is shown as a pseudogene. The CDR3 spans 15 residues. CDR3 loop: CVRSLGAGGHTEAFF. The CDR3 coding sequence is TGTGTCAGAAGCTTAGGGGCAGGGGGCCACACTGAAGCTTTCTTT.

The V gene is TRBV28, the J gene TRBJ2-7; possible D gene TRBD1, 6 bases. CDR1 is MDHEN, CDR2 SYDVKM, per germline. V shed 1 base and J shed 4 bases, with 20 bases lying between them. The CDR3 is made up of 17 amino acids. The CDR3 region has the DNA TGTGCCAGCAGTTTATCTCACAATTCGGGCAGGGGATACGAGCAGTACTTC. Its protein product is CASSLSHNSGRGYEQYF.

V is TRBV28 and J is TRBJ2-6, with D uncertain. The ends were cut back, 4 bases at V and 0 bases at J, with 4 bases in the middle. Germline lookup yields CDR1 MDHEN and CDR2 SYDVKM. This CDR3 region has 14 residues. The CDR3 sequence: CASSSFSGANVLTF. The CDR3 DNA reads TGTGCCAGCAGTTCATTCTCTGGGGCCAACGTCCTGACTTTC.

The genes are TRBV24-1 and TRBJ2-1; 12 nucleotides match TRBD2. Unmatched junction bases numbered 5, after V lost 3 bases and J lost 9 bases. This CDR3 spans 15 amino acids. The germline CDR1 and CDR2 sequences are KGHDR and SFDVKD. The CDR3 sequence: CATSDPSGGEVEQFF. CDR3 nucleotide sequence: TGTGCCACCAGTGATCCTAGCGGGGGGGAGGTTGAGCAGTTCTTC.

The CDR3 coding sequence is TGTGCCAGCAGGGCCCCGGGCTCCTACGAGCAGTACTTC. It codes for CASRAPGSYEQYF. The rearrangement uses TRBV12-3 or TRBV12-4 and TRBJ2-7; D not certain. This CDR3 is 13 amino acids long. With 6 bases removed from V and 0 bases from J, the gap between germline ends came to 9 bases.

This chain uses TRBV9 with TRBJ1-2, with D possibly being TRBD1 (6 bases). The germline V and J ends were trimmed by 2 bases and 8 bases, with 13 bases remaining between them. The CDR3 has 13 amino acids. Germline assignment: CDR1 SGDLS and CDR2 YYNGEE. In DNA form, the CDR3 reads TGTGCCAGCAGCGTTGGCAGGGGTATGGGCTACACCTTC. Its translation: CASSVGRGMGYTF.

The genes are TRBV6-5 and TRBJ2-5, with 8 bases lining up with TRBD1. Germline CDR1 and CDR2: MNHEY and SVGAGI. Trimming removed 7 bases from V and 7 bases from J; junction bases left unmatched: 14. The CDR3 is 15 amino acids. CDR3 bases: TGTGCCAGCAAGTTGGGACAGGACCGGGGGTGGACCCAGTACTTC. Amino acid sequence: CASKLGQDRGWTQYF.

The chain links TRBV18 to TRBJ1-1; a possible D gene is TRBD1 (5 bases). CDR1 and CDR2 (germline): KGHSH, LQKENI. Trimming left V 0 bases short and J 3 bases short, with 11 bases between. The CDR3 runs to 15 residues. The CDR3 DNA sequence: TGTGCCAGCTCACCACCGAGCAAAGGGGACACTGAAGCTTTCTTT. This sequence encodes CASSPPSKGDTEAFF.

This clone appeared once. The chain recombines TRBV12-3 or TRBV12-4 with TRBJ1-1; 9 positions agree with TRBD1. The CDR3 has 13 residues. J was trimmed by 5 bases and V by 5 bases; bases with no gene match: 3. CDR3 protein: CASSRDRETEAFF. CDR3 in DNA: TGTGCCAGCAGTCGGGACAGGGAGACTGAAGCTTTCTTT.

The chain recombines TRBV28 with TRBJ1-6; TRBD1 matches 9 bases. CDR1 is MDHEN and CDR2 is SYDVKM in the germline V gene. After removal of 6 bases from V and 6 bases from J, the junction contained 9 bases not matched to a gene. CDR3 size: 16 residues. Written as DNA, the CDR3 is TGTGCCAGCAGGGAGAGTACAGGGGGCCGTAATTCACCCCTCCACTTT. Its protein is CASRESTGGRNSPLHF.

The chain carries TRBV6-4 and TRBJ2-1; a weak D match, TRBD1 (6 bases). The V and J ends lost 1 base and 6 bases respectively, with 13 bases between them. This CDR3 contains 15 residues. Looked up from germline, CDR1 is MRHNA and CDR2 is SNTAGT. CDR3: CASSDWAGALNEQFF. The CDR3 nucleotides are TGTGCCAGCAGTGACTGGGCAGGGGCACTCAATGAGCAGTTCTTC.

The V gene is TRBV19, the J gene TRBJ1-1; 8 nucleotides align to TRBD1. This CDR3 contains 16 residues. Unmatched junction bases numbered 12, after V lost 2 bases and J lost 7 bases. Germline assignment: CDR1 LNHDA and CDR2 SQIVND (reference sequence). DNA of the CDR3: TGTGCCAGTAGTATAACAACCCGGACAGGGCTTTATGAAGCTTTCTTT. Translated: CASSITTRTGLYEAFF.

This rearrangement joins TRBV6-2 or TRBV6-3 to TRBJ1-5; perhaps TRBD1 as D (6 bases). The CDR3 is 13 amino acids. Germline V gene lookup returns CDR1 MNHEY and CDR2 SVGEGT. V lost 4 bases, J lost 4 bases, and 8 bases lay in between. CDR3 loop: CASSFTGNQPQHF. In nucleotides, the CDR3 is TGTGCCAGCAGTTTCACAGGGAATCAGCCCCAGCATTTT.